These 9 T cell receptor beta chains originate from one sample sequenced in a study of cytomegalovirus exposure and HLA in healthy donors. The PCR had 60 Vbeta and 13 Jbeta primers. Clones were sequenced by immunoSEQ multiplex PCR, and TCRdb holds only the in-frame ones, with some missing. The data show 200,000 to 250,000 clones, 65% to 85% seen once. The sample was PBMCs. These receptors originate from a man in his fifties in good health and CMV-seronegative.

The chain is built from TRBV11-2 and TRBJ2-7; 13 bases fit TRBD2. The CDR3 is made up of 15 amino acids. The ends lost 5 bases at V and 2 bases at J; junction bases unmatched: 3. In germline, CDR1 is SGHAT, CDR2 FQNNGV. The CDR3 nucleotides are TGTGCCAGCAGCACTGGACTAGCGGGAGCCTACGAGCAGTACTTC. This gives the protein CASSTGLAGAYEQYF. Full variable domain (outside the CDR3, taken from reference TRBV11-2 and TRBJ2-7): EAGVAQSPRYKIIEKRQSVAFWCNPISGHATLYWYQQILGQGPKLLIQFQNNGVVDDSQLPKDRFSAERLKGVDSTLKIQPAKLEDSAVYLCASSTGLAGAYEQYFGPGTRLTVT.

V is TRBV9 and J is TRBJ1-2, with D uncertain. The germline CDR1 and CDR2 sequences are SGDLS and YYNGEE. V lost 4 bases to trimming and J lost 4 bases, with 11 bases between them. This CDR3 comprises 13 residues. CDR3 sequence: CASSLDGFYGYTF. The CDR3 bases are TGTGCCAGCAGCCTAGACGGTTTCTATGGCTACACCTTC.

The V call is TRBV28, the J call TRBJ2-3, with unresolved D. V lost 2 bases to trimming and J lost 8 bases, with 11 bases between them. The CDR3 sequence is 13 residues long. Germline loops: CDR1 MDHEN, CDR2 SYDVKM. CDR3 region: CASSLSQLGTQYF. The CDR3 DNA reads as TGTGCCAGCAGTTTAAGTCAGCTAGGTACGCAGTATTTT.

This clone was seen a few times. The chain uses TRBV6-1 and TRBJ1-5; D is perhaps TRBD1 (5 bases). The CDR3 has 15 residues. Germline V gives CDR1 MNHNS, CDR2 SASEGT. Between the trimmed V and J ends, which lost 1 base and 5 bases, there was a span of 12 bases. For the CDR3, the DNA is TGTGCCAGCAGTGAAGGCGGACATTTTGATCAGCCCCAGCATTTT. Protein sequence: CASSEGGHFDQPQHF.

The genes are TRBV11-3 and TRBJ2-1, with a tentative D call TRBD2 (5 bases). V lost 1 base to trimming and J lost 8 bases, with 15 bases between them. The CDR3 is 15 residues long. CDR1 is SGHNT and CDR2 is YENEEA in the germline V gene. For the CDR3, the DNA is TGTGCCAGCAGCTTAGGGAGGACCTACTTCGATGAGCAGTTCTTC. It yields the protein CASSLGRTYFDEQFF.

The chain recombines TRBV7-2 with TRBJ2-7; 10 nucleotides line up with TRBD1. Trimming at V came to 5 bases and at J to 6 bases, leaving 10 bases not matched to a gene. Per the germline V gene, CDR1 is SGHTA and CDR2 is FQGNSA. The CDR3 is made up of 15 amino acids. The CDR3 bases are TGTGCCAGCAGCCACCGGGACAGGGGCTACCCCGAGCAGTACTTC. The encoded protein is CASSHRDRGYPEQYF.

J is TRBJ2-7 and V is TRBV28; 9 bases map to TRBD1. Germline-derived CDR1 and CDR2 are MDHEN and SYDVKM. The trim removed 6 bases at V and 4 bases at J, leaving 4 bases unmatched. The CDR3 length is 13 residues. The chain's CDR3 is CASRTGTGYEQYF. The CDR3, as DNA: TGTGCCAGCAGAACCGGGACAGGGTACGAGCAGTACTTC.

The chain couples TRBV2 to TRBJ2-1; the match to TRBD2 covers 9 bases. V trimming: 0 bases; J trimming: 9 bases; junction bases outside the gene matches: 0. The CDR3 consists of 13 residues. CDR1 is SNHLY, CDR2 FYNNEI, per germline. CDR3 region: CASSEAGLAEQFF. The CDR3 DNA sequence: TGTGCCAGCAGTGAAGCGGGACTAGCTGAGCAGTTCTTC.

DNA of the CDR3: TGTGCCAGCAGCCCGGGACTAGCGGGTAGCACAGATACGCAGTATTTT. Protein product: CASSPGLAGSTDTQYF. This chain links TRBV5-4 with TRBJ2-3; 12 nucleotides line up with TRBD2. The CDR3 is 16 residues long. Per the germline V gene, CDR1 is SGHNT and CDR2 is YYREEE (reference sequence). The V gene end was trimmed by 4 bases and the J gene end by 0 bases; junction bases not matched to a gene: 3. Supplemented by reference TRBV5-4 and TRBJ2-3, the full variable domain reads ETGVTQSPTHLIKTRGQQVTLRCSSQSGHNTVSWYQQALGQGPQFIFQYYREEENGRGNFPPRFSGLQFPNYSSELNVNALELDDSALYLCASSPGLAGSTDTQYFGPGTRLTVL.